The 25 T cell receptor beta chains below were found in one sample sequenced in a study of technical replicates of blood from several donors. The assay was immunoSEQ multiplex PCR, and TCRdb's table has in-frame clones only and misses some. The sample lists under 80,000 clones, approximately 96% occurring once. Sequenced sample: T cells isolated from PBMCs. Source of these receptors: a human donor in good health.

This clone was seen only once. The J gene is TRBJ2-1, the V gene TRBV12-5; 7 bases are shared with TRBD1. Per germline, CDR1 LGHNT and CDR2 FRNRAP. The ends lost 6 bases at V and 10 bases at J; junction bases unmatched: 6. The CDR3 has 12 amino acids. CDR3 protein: CASGRQQGEQFF. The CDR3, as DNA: TGTGCTAGTGGGCGCCAACAGGGGGAGCAGTTCTTC. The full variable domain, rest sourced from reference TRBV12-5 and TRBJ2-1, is DARVTQTPRHKVTEMGQEVTMRCQPILGHNTVFWYRQTMMQGLELLAYFRNRAPLDDSGMPKDRFSAEMPDATLATLKIQPSEPRDSAVYFCASGRQQGEQFFGPGTRLTVL.

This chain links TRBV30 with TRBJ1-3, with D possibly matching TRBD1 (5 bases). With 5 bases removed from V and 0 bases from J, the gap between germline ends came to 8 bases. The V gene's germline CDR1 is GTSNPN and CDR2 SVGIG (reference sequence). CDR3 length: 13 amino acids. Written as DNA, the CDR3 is TGTGCCTGGGGTAGGGGCTCTGGAAACACCATATATTTT. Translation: CAWGRGSGNTIYF. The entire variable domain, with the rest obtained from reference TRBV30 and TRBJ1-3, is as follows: SQTIHQWPATLVQPVGSPLSLECTVEGTSNPNLYWYRQAAGRGLQLLFYSVGIGQISSEVPQNLSASRPQDRQFILSSKKLLLSDSGFYLCAWGRGSGNTIYFGEGSWLTVV.

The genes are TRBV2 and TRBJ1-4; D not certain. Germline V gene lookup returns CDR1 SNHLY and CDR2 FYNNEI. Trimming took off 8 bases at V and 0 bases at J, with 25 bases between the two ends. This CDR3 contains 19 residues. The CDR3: CASADHIQRSPSTNEKLFF. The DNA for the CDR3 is TGTGCCAGCGCCGACCATATACAGAGATCGCCGTCAACTAATGAAAAACTGTTTTTT.

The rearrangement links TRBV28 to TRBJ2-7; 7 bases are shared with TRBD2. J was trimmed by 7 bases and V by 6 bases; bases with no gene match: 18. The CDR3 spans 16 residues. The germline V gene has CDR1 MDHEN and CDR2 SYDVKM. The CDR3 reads CASSPHGAGFLREQYF. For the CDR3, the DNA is TGTGCCAGCAGCCCCCATGGAGCGGGATTCCTACGGGAGCAGTACTTC.

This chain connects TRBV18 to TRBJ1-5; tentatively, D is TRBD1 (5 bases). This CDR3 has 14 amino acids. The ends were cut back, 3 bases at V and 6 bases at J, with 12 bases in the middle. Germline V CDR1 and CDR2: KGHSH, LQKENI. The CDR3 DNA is TGTGCCAGCTCACCGCTGGACGGGGGTCAGCCCCAGCATTTT. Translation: CASSPLDGGQPQHF.

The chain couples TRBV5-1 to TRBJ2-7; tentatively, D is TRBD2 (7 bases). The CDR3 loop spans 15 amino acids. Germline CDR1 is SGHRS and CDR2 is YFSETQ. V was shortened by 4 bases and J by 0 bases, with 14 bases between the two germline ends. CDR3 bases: TGCGCCAGCAGCCGGGGAGGGGGGAACTCCTACGAGCAGTACTTC. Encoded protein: CASSRGGGNSYEQYF.

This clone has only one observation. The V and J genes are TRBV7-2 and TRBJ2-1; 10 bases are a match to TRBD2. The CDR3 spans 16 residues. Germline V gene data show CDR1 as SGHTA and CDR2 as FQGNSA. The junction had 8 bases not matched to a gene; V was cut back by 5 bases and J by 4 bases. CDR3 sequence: CASSPQGAGGYNEQFF. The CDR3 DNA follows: TGTGCCAGCAGCCCTCAGGGAGCGGGGGGGTACAATGAGCAGTTCTTC.

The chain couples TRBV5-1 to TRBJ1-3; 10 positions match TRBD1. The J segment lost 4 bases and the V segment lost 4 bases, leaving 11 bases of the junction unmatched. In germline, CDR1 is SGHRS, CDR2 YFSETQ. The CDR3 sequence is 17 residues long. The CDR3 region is CASSPRTGGREGNTIYF. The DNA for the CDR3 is TGCGCCAGCAGCCCACGGACAGGGGGTAGAGAGGGAAACACCATATATTTT.

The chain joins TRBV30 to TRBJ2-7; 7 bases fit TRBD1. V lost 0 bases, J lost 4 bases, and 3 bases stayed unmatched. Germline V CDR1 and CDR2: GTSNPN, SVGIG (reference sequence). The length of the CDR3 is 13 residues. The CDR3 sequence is CAWSVDREYEQYF. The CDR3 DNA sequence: TGTGCCTGGAGTGTAGACAGGGAATACGAGCAGTACTTC.

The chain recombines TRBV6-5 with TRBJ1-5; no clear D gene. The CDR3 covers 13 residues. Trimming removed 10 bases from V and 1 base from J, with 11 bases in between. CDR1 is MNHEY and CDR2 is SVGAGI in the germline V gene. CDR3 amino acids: CATRLFSNQPQHF. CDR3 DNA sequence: TGTGCCACCCGTTTATTCAGCAATCAGCCCCAGCATTTT.

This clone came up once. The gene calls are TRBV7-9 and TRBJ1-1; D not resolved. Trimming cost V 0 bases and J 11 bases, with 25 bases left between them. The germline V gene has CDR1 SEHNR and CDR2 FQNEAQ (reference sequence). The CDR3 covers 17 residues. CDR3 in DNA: TGTGCCAGCAGCTTAGCTGCGTCAGAACACTCCACCTCCGGGGCTTTCTTT. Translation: CASSLAASEHSTSGAFF. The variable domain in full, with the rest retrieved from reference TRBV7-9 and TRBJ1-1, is DTGVSQNPRHKITKRGQNVTFRCDPISEHNRLYWYRQTLGQGPEFLTYFQNEAQLEKSRLLSDRFSAERPKGSFSTLEIQRTEQGDSAMYLCASSLAASEHSTSGAFFGQGTRLTVV.

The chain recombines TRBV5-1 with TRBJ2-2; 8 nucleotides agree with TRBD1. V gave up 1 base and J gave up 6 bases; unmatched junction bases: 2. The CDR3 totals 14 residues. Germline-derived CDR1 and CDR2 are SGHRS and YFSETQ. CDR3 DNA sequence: TGCGCCAGCAGCTTGTCGACAGGGGCCGGGGAGCTGTTTTTT. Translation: CASSLSTGAGELFF.

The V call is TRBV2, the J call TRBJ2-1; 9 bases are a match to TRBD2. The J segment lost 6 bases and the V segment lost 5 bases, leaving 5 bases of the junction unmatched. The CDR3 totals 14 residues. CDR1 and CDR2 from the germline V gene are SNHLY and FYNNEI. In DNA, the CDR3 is TGTGCCAGCAGTCCCCTAGCGGGACTCAATGAGCAGTTCTTC. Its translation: CASSPLAGLNEQFF.

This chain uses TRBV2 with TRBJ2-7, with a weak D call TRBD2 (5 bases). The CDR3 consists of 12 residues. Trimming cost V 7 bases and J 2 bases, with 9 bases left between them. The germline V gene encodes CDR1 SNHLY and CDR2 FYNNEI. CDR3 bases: TGTGCCAGCACTCCGGGGACCTACGAGCAGTACTTC. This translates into CASTPGTYEQYF.

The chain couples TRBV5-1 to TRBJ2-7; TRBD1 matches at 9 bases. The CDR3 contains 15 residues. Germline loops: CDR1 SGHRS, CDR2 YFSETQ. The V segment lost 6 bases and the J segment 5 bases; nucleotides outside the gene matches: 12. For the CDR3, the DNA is TGCGCCAGCACGGGTGGAAACAGGGGGCGCGACGAGCAGTACTTC. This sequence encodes CASTGGNRGRDEQYF.

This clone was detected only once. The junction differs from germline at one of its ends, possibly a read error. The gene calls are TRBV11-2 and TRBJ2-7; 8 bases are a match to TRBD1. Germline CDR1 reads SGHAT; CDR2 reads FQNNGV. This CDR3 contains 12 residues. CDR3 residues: CASSSAELDRVF. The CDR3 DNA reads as TGTGCCAGCAGCTCCGCGGAGTTGGACAGGGTATTC.

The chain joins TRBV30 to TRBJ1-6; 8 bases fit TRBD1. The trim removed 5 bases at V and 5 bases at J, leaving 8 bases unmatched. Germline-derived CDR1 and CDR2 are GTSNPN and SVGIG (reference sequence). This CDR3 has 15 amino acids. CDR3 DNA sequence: TGTGCCTGGTTGGCTCGACAGGGGAATAATTCACCCCTCCACTTT. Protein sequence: CAWLARQGNNSPLHF. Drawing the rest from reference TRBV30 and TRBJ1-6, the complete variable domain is SQTIHQWPATLVQPVGSPLSLECTVEGTSNPNLYWYRQAAGRGLQLLFYSVGIGQISSEVPQNLSASRPQDRQFILSSKKLLLSDSGFYLCAWLARQGNNSPLHFGNGTRLTVT.

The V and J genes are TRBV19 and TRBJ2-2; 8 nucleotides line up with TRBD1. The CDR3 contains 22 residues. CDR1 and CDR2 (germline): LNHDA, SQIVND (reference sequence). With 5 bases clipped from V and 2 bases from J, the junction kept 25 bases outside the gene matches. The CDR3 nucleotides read TGTGCCAGTAGTGAGAGGTACCCAACACGGGACAGGAGGACTCAAAACACCGGGGAGCTGTTTTTT. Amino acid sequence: CASSERYPTRDRRTQNTGELFF.

The CDR3 reads CASSKDRAYEQYF. As DNA, the CDR3 is TGCGCCAGCAGCAAGGACAGGGCCTACGAGCAGTACTTC. The chain joins TRBV5-1 to TRBJ2-7; 8 bases match TRBD1. V was pared by 4 bases and J by 2 bases, with 2 bases of the junction left unmatched. The germline V gene encodes CDR1 SGHRS and CDR2 YFSETQ. CDR3 length: 13 amino acids.

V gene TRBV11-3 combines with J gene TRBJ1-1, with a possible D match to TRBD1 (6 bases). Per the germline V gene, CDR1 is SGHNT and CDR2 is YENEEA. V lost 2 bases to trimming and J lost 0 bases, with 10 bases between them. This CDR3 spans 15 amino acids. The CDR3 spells CASSLPGDMNTEAFF. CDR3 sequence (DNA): TGTGCCAGCAGCTTACCAGGGGACATGAACACTGAAGCTTTCTTT.

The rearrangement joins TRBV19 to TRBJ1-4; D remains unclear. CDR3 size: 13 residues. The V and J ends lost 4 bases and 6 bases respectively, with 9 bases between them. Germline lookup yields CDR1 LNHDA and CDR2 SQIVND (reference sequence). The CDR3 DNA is TGTGCCAGTAGTAACATCGGGGATGAAAAACTGTTTTTT. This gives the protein CASSNIGDEKLFF.

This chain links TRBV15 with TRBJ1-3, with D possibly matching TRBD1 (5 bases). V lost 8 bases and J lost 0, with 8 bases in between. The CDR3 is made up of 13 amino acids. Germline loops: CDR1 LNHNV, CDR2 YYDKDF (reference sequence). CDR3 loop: CATETDSGNTIYF. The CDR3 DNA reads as TGTGCCACCGAGACAGACTCTGGAAACACCATATATTTT.

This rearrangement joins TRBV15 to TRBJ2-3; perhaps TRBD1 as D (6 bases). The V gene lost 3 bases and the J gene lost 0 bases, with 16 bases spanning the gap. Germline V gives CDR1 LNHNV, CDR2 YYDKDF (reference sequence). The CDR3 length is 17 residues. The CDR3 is CATSSVGGQGSTDTQYF. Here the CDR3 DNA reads TGTGCCACCAGCAGCGTGGGCGGGCAGGGGAGCACAGATACGCAGTATTTT.

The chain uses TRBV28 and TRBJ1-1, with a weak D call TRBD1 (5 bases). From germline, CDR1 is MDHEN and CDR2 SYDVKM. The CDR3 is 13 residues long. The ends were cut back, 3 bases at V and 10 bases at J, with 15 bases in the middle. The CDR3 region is CASSLLSGIPAFF. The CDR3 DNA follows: TGTGCCAGCAGTTTGTTATCAGGGATACCAGCTTTCTTT.

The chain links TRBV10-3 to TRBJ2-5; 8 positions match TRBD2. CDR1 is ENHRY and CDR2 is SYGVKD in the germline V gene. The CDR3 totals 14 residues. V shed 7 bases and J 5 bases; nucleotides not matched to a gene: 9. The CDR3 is CAIKVGTSQETQYF. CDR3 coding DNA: TGTGCCATCAAGGTTGGGACTAGTCAGGAGACCCAGTACTTC.